Listed here is a single TCR beta chain. Its antigen remains unidentified. CDR1 is GTSNPN, CDR2 SVGIG, per germline (reference sequence). This CDR3 comprises 18 residues. J lost 0 bases, V lost 8 bases, and 14 bases had no gene match. Produced via immunoSEQ multiplex PCR; TCRdb's table is partial and in-frame only. The sample holds 150,000 to 200,000 clones, about 90% seen once. The data were obtained in a study of T cell responses to AZD1222 COVID-19 vaccine. Study-wide points: It should be noted that donors were predominantly white British and more often female, and clonal diversity was possibly underestimated. Along spike, vaccine-associated CD4 TCRs were found throughout, with dominance at 160-218 and 743-854.

The TCR was taken from an adult who received the AZD1222 COVID-19 vaccine. Sample: peripheral blood, taken 28 days after the second AZD1222 dose. The rearrangement links TRBV30 to TRBJ2-6; 9 bases are a match to TRBD1. The CDR3 spells CAGKQGAAPFSGANVLTF. CDR3 DNA: TGTGCCGGAAAACAGGGGGCCGCACCCTTCTCTGGGGCCAACGTCCTGACTTTC.